Listed here is a single T cell receptor beta chain. At one end, the junction sequence differs from germline, possibly due to a read error. This entry belongs to a study of blood T cell repertoires in COVID-19. Study context: Spain, Italy and the United States supplied samples that represented acute and convalescent COVID-19. The cDNA or gDNA used as material had been derived from T cells, B-cell-depleted T cells, or PBMCs.

This CDR3 is built from 15 residues. Germline lookup yields CDR1 KGHSH and CDR2 LQKENI. In the original analysis: Reference gene primer amplification in the assay estimated nucleated cell counts. Assay used: immunoSEQ multiplex PCR; TCRdb lists only in-frame clones, some missing. V, J and clone size derive from that table, while D and trimming were established from the DNA sequence. The sample contains 90,000 to 100,000 clones, 86% of which appear only once. The receptor was isolated from a man aged 50 to 60 with acute or convalescent COVID-19. Material: peripheral blood. The V and J genes are TRBV18 and TRBJ1-4; D remains unclear. CDR3 sequence reads: CATSKQDATNEKLFF. CDR3 sequence (DNA): TGTGCCACCTCAAAGCAGGATGCGACTAATGAAAAACTGTTTTTT.